What follows describes a single T cell receptor beta chain. Germline CDR1 is MNHEY and CDR2 is SMNVEV (reference sequence). The CDR3 consists of 15 residues. Deletions cut 2 bases from V and 7 bases from J, with 14 bases between. The data derive from a study of blood T cell repertoires in COVID-19. Turning to the study itself: The United States, Italy and Spain supplied acute and convalescent COVID-19 samples.

Here immunoSEQ multiplex PCR was the method, and the copy in TCRdb shows in-frame clones only, minus some. Altogether 20,000 to 25,000 clones are present, approximately 90% being singletons, with the ten largest covering 5.5% to 7.5%. The sequence was collected from a woman at least 80 years old with active COVID-19. The rearrangement joins TRBV27 to TRBJ1-4; TRBD1 might be the D (6 bases). The sequenced material came from peripheral blood. DNA for the CDR3: TGTGCCAGCAGTTTAGACAGGAATCCTCCTGAAAAACTGTTTTTT. Protein product: CASSLDRNPPEKLFF. Supplemented by reference TRBV27 and TRBJ1-4, the full variable domain reads EAQVTQNPRYLITVTGKKLTVTCSQNMNHEYMSWYRQDPGLGLRQIYYSMNVEVTDKGDVPEGYKVSRKEKRNFPLILESPSPNQTSLYFCASSLDRNPPEKLFFGSGTQLSVL.